Sequencing of this T cell receptor beta chain was carried out in a study of cytomegalovirus exposure and HLA in healthy donors. Use of 60 Vbeta and 13 Jbeta primers characterized the PCR. Sequencing used immunoSEQ multiplex PCR; TCRdb keeps in-frame clones, though not all of them. The sample yields 85,000 to 130,000 clones, 65% to 80% seen once. This CDR3 contains 15 residues. Trimming shortened V by 4 bases and J by 4 bases, and 17 bases separated the two germline ends. CDR1 is SGDLS, CDR2 YYNGEE, per germline. The receptor was isolated from a woman between 45 and 65 years old in good health and CMV-seropositive. The sequenced sample consisted of PBMCs. This chain connects TRBV9 to TRBJ1-2, with D possibly matching TRBD1 (5 bases). This chain's CDR3 is CASSPTFRVTYGYTF. The CDR3 DNA reads as TGTGCCAGCAGCCCAACGTTCAGGGTCACCTATGGCTACACCTTC. The complete variable domain, with remaining parts taken from reference TRBV9 and TRBJ1-2, reads DSGVTQTPKHLITATGQRVTLRCSPRSGDLSVYWYQQSLDQGLQFLIQYYNGEERAKGNILERFSAQQFPDLHSELNLSSLELGDSALYFCASSPTFRVTYGYTFGSGTRLTVV.